The rows below give T cell receptor beta chains drawn from one sample of a study of T cell responses to AZD1222 COVID-19 vaccine. The table came from immunoSEQ multiplex PCR; TCRdb's copy has only in-frame clones and leaves some out. Among some 96,000 clones, 70% to 90% were seen once, and the ten largest hold just over 4%. This sample comprised peripheral blood, obtained on day 0 of MenACWY control vaccination. The receptor source for this set is an adult in good health. Each CDR3 is given with its conserved first and last residue. A D gene is named only where the DNA matches it firmly. Clone sizes are given selectively: once, few, many, or a class where the clone is expanded.

d_call,clone_size,j_call,v_call,cdr3_nt,cdr3_aa
.,.,TRBJ1-2,TRBV12-3/TRBV12-4,TGTGCCAGCAGTTTGGCCTTAGACAGGGGCTACACCTTC,CASSLALDRGYTF
.,.,TRBJ2-2,TRBV7-6,TGTGCCAGCAGCTTAGGCAGGGCGAGCACCGGGGAGCTGTTTTTT,CASSLGRASTGELFF
.,.,TRBJ2-3,TRBV5-4,TGTGCCAGCAGCTTGGGGCGGGGTGGAGATACGCAGTATTTT,CASSLGRGGDTQYF
.,.,TRBJ2-7,TRBV11-3,TGTGCCAGCAGCTTAGCCCCCGACGGTTCCTACGAGCAGTACTTC,CASSLAPDGSYEQYF
TRBD2,.,TRBJ2-1,TRBV5-4,TGTGCCAGCAAGAAGAGCGGGGTCTACAATGAGCAGTTCTTC,CASKKSGVYNEQFF
.,.,TRBJ1-2,TRBV18,TGTGCCAGCTCACCCCGGGACATCTATGGCTACACCTTC,CASSPRDIYGYTF
.,.,TRBJ2-3,TRBV6-2/TRBV6-3,TGTGCCAGCAGCAATAGCGAAACAGATACGCAGTATTTT,CASSNSETDTQYF
TRBD1,.,TRBJ1-3,TRBV18,TGTGCCAGCTCACCTCGGACAGGGGGTGGAAACACCATATATTTT,CASSPRTGGGNTIYF
.,.,TRBJ2-7,TRBV15,TGTGCCACCAGCGGACCCGAGACGTGGGTCTCTCCATACTTC,CATSGPETWVSPYF
.,.,TRBJ2-7,TRBV14,TGTGCCAGCAGCCCCACATTGGTCTCCTACGAGCAGTACTTC,CASSPTLVSYEQYF
.,.,TRBJ1-4,TRBV7-8,TGTGCCAGCAGCTCAGGTCGGGTCCCCGGGGAAAAACTGTTTTTT,CASSSGRVPGEKLFF
.,.,TRBJ1-3,TRBV27,TGTGCCAGCAGCCCAGGAAGGACGGTCGGAAACACCATATATTTT,CASSPGRTVGNTIYF
TRBD1,.,TRBJ2-2,TRBV5-4,TGTGCCAGCAGCGGGACAGGGGGCGGTGACACCGGGGAGCTGTTTTTT,CASSGTGGGDTGELFF
.,.,TRBJ1-1,TRBV4-3,TGCGCCAGCAGCCAATTAGGGGGGACTGAAGCTTTCTTT,CASSQLGGTEAFF
.,.,TRBJ2-5,TRBV10-1,TGCGCCAGCAGTGAGTCGGGGAAGCAAGAGACCCAGTACTTC,CASSESGKQETQYF
.,.,TRBJ1-1,TRBV29-1,TGCAGCGTTGAAGATATGAGGGGGACTGAAGCTTTCTTT,CSVEDMRGTEAFF
TRBD2,.,TRBJ2-1,TRBV5-1,TGCGCCAGCAGCCTCGGACTAGCGGGAGGCAATGAGCAGTTCTTC,CASSLGLAGGNEQFF
TRBD1,few,TRBJ1-1,TRBV5-1,TGCGCCAGCAGCTCGGGTGGGACAGGGGCGACTGAAGCTTTCTTT,CASSSGGTGATEAFF
TRBD1,.,TRBJ1-2,TRBV27,TGTGCCAGCAGTCCACAGGGGGCGCGCTATGGCTACACCTTC,CASSPQGARYGYTF
.,.,TRBJ1-5,TRBV7-6,TGTGCCAGCAGCTCCCGGCGGGGAAAGAATAATCAGCCCCAGCATTTT,CASSSRRGKNNQPQHF
.,.,TRBJ2-3,TRBV28,TGTGCCAGCAGACAGGGATTTGAGAACACAGATACGCAGTATTTT,CASRQGFENTDTQYF
TRBD1,.,TRBJ1-2,TRBV7-3,TGTGCCAGCAGTCAGGGAGGACAGGGGGCGTCTGCTGGCTACACCTTC,CASSQGGQGASAGYTF
TRBD1,few,TRBJ1-4,TRBV2,TGTGCCAGCAGGGGGGACAGCTTTGCAACTAATGAAAAACTGTTTTTT,CASRGDSFATNEKLFF
TRBD1,.,TRBJ2-3,TRBV2,TGTGCCAGCAGTGGTAGACAGGGATTCACAGATACGCAGTATTTT,CASSGRQGFTDTQYF
TRBD1,.,TRBJ1-2,TRBV9,TGTGCCAGCAACCCGCAGGGGGCAGGTGGCTACACCTTC,CASNPQGAGGYTF
.,.,TRBJ2-1,TRBV28,TGTGCCAGCAGTTTGGGGCTGGACGAGCAGTTCTTC,CASSLGLDEQFF
TRBD1,few,TRBJ1-4,TRBV7-2,TGTGCCAGCAGCTTCCAGGGGGGTTTGAATGAAAAACTGTTTTTT,CASSFQGGLNEKLFF
.,once,TRBJ1-6,TRBV28,TGTGCCAGTTTCTCGGGGGTCTCCTATAATTCACCCCTCCACTTT,CASFSGVSYNSPLHF
.,.,TRBJ1-1,TRBV6-5,TGTGCCAGCAGGGGACACAACTCCCTTGAAGCTTTCTTT,CASRGHNSLEAFF
.,.,TRBJ2-7,TRBV28,TGTGCCAGCAGTTTGGTAGGGGGGTCCTACGAGCAGTACTTC,CASSLVGGSYEQYF
.,.,TRBJ1-2,TRBV27,TGTGCCAGCAGTCCACACCGGGACCCTGGGGTCTTAGAGGTTCATGGCTACACCTTC,CASSPHRDPGVLEVHGYTF
.,.,TRBJ1-1,TRBV28,TGTGCCAGCTCCGGGGGGACACCGGGGACTGAAGCTTTCTTT,CASSGGTPGTEAFF
.,.,TRBJ2-1,TRBV5-1,TGCGCCAGCAGCCAGACTGGTTCAAACTACAATGAGCAGTTCTTC,CASSQTGSNYNEQFF
TRBD2,.,TRBJ2-2,TRBV6-5,TGTGCCAGCAGTTACGTGTCGGGAGGGCCTGGTGGGGAGCTGTTTTTT,CASSYVSGGPGGELFF
.,.,TRBJ1-5,TRBV7-2,TGTGCCAGCAGCTTAAGGGTCTTGGGGGGCGATCAGCCCCAGCATTTT,CASSLRVLGGDQPQHF
.,.,TRBJ1-1,TRBV19,TGTGCCAGTCGGCTTGGGAACACTGAAGCTTTCTTT,CASRLGNTEAFF
.,.,TRBJ2-3,TRBV5-8,TGTGCCAGCAGCAAGCCCCCCCCGGGGCACACAGATACGCAGTATTTT,CASSKPPPGHTDTQYF
TRBD1,.,TRBJ2-7,TRBV29-1,TGCAGCGTTGCCCGGGACAGCGAGTCCGAGCAGTACTTC,CSVARDSESEQYF
TRBD1,.,TRBJ2-5,TRBV2,TGTGCCACACCGCCGAGGACAGGGGGCGAAGAGACCCAGTACTTC,CATPPRTGGEETQYF
.,.,TRBJ1-5,TRBV6-2/TRBV6-3,TGTGCCAGCAGTTATGAGGTCTATCAACCCCAGCATTTT,CASSYEVYQPQHF
TRBD2,.,TRBJ2-7,TRBV5-4,TGTGCCAGCAGCTCCACAAGGACTAGCGGAGACTACGAGCAGTACTTC,CASSSTRTSGDYEQYF